This T cell receptor (beta chain) came from a study of T-cell reconstitution after alpha-beta-depleted transplantation in children. The study's findings and limits: Where some patients showed high TCRbeta diversity at day 60, it came from recipient T cells and thymic progenitors that had survived. Hyperexpanded clones declined; after one year, newly produced T cells mostly supplied diversity. Several hundred expanded graft clones reportedly were the source of alpha-beta T cells about two months after transplant.

Using unique molecular identifiers, the investigators prepared the TCRbeta library. TCRdb passed the PCR reads through MiXCR, listing each CDR3 protein once. Here the sample spans 550,000 to 600,000 distinct CDR3 sequences, under 25% being singletons. CDR3 length: 14 residues. V dropped 2 bases and J dropped 7 bases, with 14 bases sitting between them. Germline assignment: CDR1 ENHRY and CDR2 SYGVKD. This clonotype has a count of ten or more. Its target is unknown. The origin of this receptor is a boy under three years old who had a stem cell transplant for acute myeloid leukemia, so the T cells may come from the graft donor. The chain couples TRBV10-3 to TRBJ1-1; D is possibly TRBD1 (5 bases). The specimen comprised PBMCs, mostly from graft donor cells, sampled 360 days after TCRalphabeta/CD19-depleted stem cell transplant. The CDR3 region is CAISERQGSSEAFF. The CDR3 bases are TGTGCCATCAGTGAGCGGCAGGGTAGTAGTGAAGCTTTCTTT.